This T cell receptor (beta chain) was obtained from a study of T cell responses to AZD1222 COVID-19 vaccine. Findings and limits, study-wide: Females made up more of the donors, who were largely white British, and clonal diversity may have come out too low. Researchers took repertoire samples only after the peak T cell response had come.

Points on this clone: The target antigen is unknown.

TCRdb's copy holds only in-frame clones and misses some; the assay was immunoSEQ multiplex PCR. The sample records around 100,000 clones, more than 75% being singletons. The specimen comprised peripheral blood, sampled on day 0 of MenACWY control vaccination. This TCR was recovered from an adult in good health.

CDR3 loop: CASSYSRGTGETQYF. DNA for the CDR3: TGTGCCAGCAGTTACTCTCGGGGGACTGGGGAGACCCAGTACTTC. This chain joins TRBV6-6 and TRBJ2-5, with D perhaps matching TRBD2 (6 bases). Trimming pared 0 bases from V and 5 bases from J, leaving 13 bases between. The CDR3 has 15 amino acids. Germline CDR1 is MNHNY and CDR2 is SVGAGI (reference sequence).